This TCR beta chain originates from a study of early T cells in non-severe SARS-CoV-2 infection. Study in general: Bulk RNA from unsorted whole blood was sequenced; chains were unpaired. The study, taken as a whole, reports: Anti-spike CD8 specificities were favored by VDJdb matching, whose results missed private and CD4 specificities.

Attachment of unique molecular identifiers was made to individual cDNA molecules. One entry per CDR3 protein, called by TCRdb with MiXCR from the 5' RACE reads. This sample has about 49,000 distinct CDR3 sequences; about 6% occur once, and the top ten carry roughly 2.8%. Germline assignment: CDR1 SGHTA and CDR2 FQGNSA. Between the trimmed V and J ends, which lost 1 base and 1 base, there was a span of 7 bases. The length of the CDR3 is 15 residues. This clonotype has more than one count but fewer than ten. The antigen is not known. This TCR derives from an adult who was a healthcare worker with PCR-confirmed SARS-CoV-2 infection or an uninfected control (not recorded which). The sequences come from whole blood, collected at baseline. This chain connects TRBV7-2 to TRBJ2-2; D not resolved. CDR3 sequence (DNA): TGTGCCAGCAGCTTAGGCTGGGGGAACACCGGGGAGCTGTTTTTT. Encoded protein: CASSLGWGNTGELFF.